This record concerns one T cell receptor (beta chain) sequence. Its cognate antigen is unknown. CDR3 size: 13 residues. Germline V CDR1 and CDR2: GTSNPN, SVGIG (reference sequence). This sample is part of a study of T cells expressing NK-cell markers. TCRdb reprocessed the 5' RACE reads and keeps a single row for each CDR3 protein, giving no DNA. This sample's table has a few hundred thousand distinct CDR3 sequences. Study outcomes and limitations: NKG2C+ dominant clonotypes from 5 to 7 donors made up roughly 1.0-8% of CD8+ T cells.

The V gene is TRBV30, the J gene TRBJ1-2; TCRdb's D call of TRBD1 is untestable without DNA. The sequence derives from a woman aged 45-59 years in good health. The sequenced sample was blood T cells: a sorted CD56 or NKG2C T cell subset, CD4+ or CD8+ T cells, or bulk PBMC T cells (not recorded which). CDR3 loop: CAWSSGGGYGYTF.